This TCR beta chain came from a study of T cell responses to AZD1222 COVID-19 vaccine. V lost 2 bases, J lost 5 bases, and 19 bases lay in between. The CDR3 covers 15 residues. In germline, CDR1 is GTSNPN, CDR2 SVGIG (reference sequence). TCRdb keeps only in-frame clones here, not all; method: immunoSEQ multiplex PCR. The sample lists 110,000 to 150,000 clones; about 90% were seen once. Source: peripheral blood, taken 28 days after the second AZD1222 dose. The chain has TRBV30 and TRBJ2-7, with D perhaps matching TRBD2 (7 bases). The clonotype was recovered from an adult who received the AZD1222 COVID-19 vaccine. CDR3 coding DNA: TGTGCCTGGAGTCGCCCGGGGGCGGGAGCCCACGAGCAGTACTTC. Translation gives CAWSRPGAGAHEQYF.